A selection of T cell receptor beta chains follows, all from one sample in a study of T cells in Graves' hyperthyroidism and ophthalmopathy. One entry per CDR3 protein, called by TCRdb with MiXCR from the multiplex PCR reads. The sample contains 330,000 or so distinct CDR3 sequences, about a sixth of which appear only once. The sequenced sample was blood. The receptors originated from a woman aged 40 to 50 with Graves' ophthalmopathy. Each CDR3 is given with its conserved first and last residue. The D gene is left open where the match is weak. Only part of the rows carry a size: once, few, many, or a class if the clone is expanded.

D gene: -; clone size: many; V gene: TRBV6-2/TRBV6-3; J gene: TRBJ1-1; CDR3 DNA: TGTGCCAGCAAAGGGCCGGGGAACACTGAAGCTTTCTTT; CDR3 protein: CASKGPGNTEAFF
D gene: -; clone size: many; V gene: TRBV6-1; J gene: TRBJ2-7; CDR3 DNA: TGTGCCAGCAGTGAAGCGGCTGGCGAGCAGTACTTC; CDR3 protein: CASSEAAGEQYF
D gene: TRBD2; clone size: many; V gene: TRBV25-1; J gene: TRBJ2-2; CDR3 DNA: TGTGCCAGTATGGGACTAGCGGGGAACACCGGGGAGCTGTTTTTT; CDR3 protein: CASMGLAGNTGELFF
D gene: -; clone size: -; V gene: TRBV7-1; J gene: TRBJ2-3; CDR3 DNA: TGTGCCAGCAGCTCCCCTTCGGCGCCCGGGATTGTAATGCCTACAGATACGCAGTATTTT; CDR3 protein: CASSSPSAPGIVMPTDTQYF
D gene: -; clone size: many; V gene: TRBV7-9; J gene: TRBJ1-5; CDR3 DNA: TGTGCCAGCAGCTTAGTAGGGGCTGGGCAGCCCCAGCATTTT; CDR3 protein: CASSLVGAGQPQHF
D gene: -; clone size: many; V gene: TRBV6-5; J gene: TRBJ1-1; CDR3 DNA: TGTGCCAGCAGTTACTCGATCGGGGGCTTGAACACTGAAGCTTTCTTT; CDR3 protein: CASSYSIGGLNTEAFF
D gene: -; clone size: many; V gene: TRBV2; J gene: TRBJ2-7; CDR3 DNA: TGTGCCAGCTCGAGGGAACAGGGCTCTTCCTACGAGCAGTACTTC; CDR3 protein: CASSREQGSSYEQYF
D gene: -; clone size: many; V gene: TRBV28; J gene: TRBJ2-7; CDR3 DNA: TGTGCCAGCAGGCCGGGACACCAGTCGGAGCAGTACTTC; CDR3 protein: CASRPGHQSEQYF
D gene: -; clone size: many; V gene: TRBV28; J gene: TRBJ2-2; CDR3 DNA: TGTGCCAGCAGTTTTCATACAGGGTCGGGGACCGGGGAGCTGTTTTTT; CDR3 protein: CASSFHTGSGTGELFF
D gene: TRBD1; clone size: many; V gene: TRBV6-1; J gene: TRBJ2-5; CDR3 DNA: TGTGCCAGCAGCGTGGACAGGGTAGGGTCGGGGACCCAGTACTTC; CDR3 protein: CASSVDRVGSGTQYF
D gene: TRBD2; clone size: many; V gene: TRBV7-2; J gene: TRBJ2-5; CDR3 DNA: TGTGCCAGCAGCTTAGTCAGCGGGAGTGCTGAGACCCAGTACTTC; CDR3 protein: CASSLVSGSAETQYF
D gene: -; clone size: -; V gene: TRBV2; J gene: TRBJ1-1; CDR3 DNA: TGTGCCAGCAACCTCCGGGCAGCCTACACTGAAGCTTTCTTT; CDR3 protein: CASNLRAAYTEAFF
D gene: -; clone size: many; V gene: TRBV10-3; J gene: TRBJ1-1; CDR3 DNA: TGTGCCATCAGGACAACGGCGAAATCGGACACTGAAGCTTTCTTT; CDR3 protein: CAIRTTAKSDTEAFF
D gene: TRBD2; clone size: many; V gene: TRBV9; J gene: TRBJ2-7; CDR3 DNA: TGTGCCAGCAGCGAGACTAGCGGGAGGAGCGGCGAGCAGTACTTC; CDR3 protein: CASSETSGRSGEQYF
D gene: -; clone size: many; V gene: TRBV27; J gene: TRBJ2-2; CDR3 DNA: TGTGCCAGTATGACTAGGTCTGCCGGGGAGCTGTTTTTT; CDR3 protein: CASMTRSAGELFF
D gene: TRBD1; clone size: many; V gene: TRBV6-1; J gene: TRBJ2-7; CDR3 DNA: TGTGCCAGCAGTGACCCCCAGGGACAGGCTTCCTACGAGCAGTACTTC; CDR3 protein: CASSDPQGQASYEQYF
D gene: -; clone size: once; V gene: TRBV2; J gene: TRBJ1-1; CDR3 DNA: TGTGCCAGCAGTGAAGCGGCAGGCCCCACTGAAGCTTTCTTT; CDR3 protein: CASSEAAGPTEAFF
D gene: -; clone size: many; V gene: TRBV2; J gene: TRBJ2-5; CDR3 DNA: TGTGCCAGCAACCAACAAGAGACCCAGTACTTC; CDR3 protein: CASNQQETQYF
D gene: -; clone size: -; V gene: TRBV20-1; J gene: TRBJ1-5; CDR3 DNA: TGCAGTGTTATCTCAGGGCACAATCAGCCCCAGCATTTT; CDR3 protein: CSVISGHNQPQHF
D gene: TRBD1; clone size: many; V gene: TRBV6-2/TRBV6-3; J gene: TRBJ1-1; CDR3 DNA: TGTGCCAGCAGGACAGGGGGCGCAATGACTGAAGCTTTCTTT; CDR3 protein: CASRTGGAMTEAFF
D gene: TRBD1; clone size: many; V gene: TRBV20-1; J gene: TRBJ2-7; CDR3 DNA: TGCAGTGCTCACCGGGACAGGAAAGAGCAGTACTTC; CDR3 protein: CSAHRDRKEQYF
D gene: -; clone size: -; V gene: TRBV6-5; J gene: TRBJ1-2; CDR3 DNA: TGTGCCAGCAGTTACGGGGCAGGGGCTAACTATGGCTACACCTTC; CDR3 protein: CASSYGAGANYGYTF
D gene: -; clone size: many; V gene: TRBV28; J gene: TRBJ2-5; CDR3 DNA: TGTGCCAGCACCCTGGGAAGGGAGACCCAGTACTTC; CDR3 protein: CASTLGRETQYF
D gene: TRBD2; clone size: few; V gene: TRBV27; J gene: TRBJ2-3; CDR3 DNA: TGTGCCAGCAGTTCCCGACTAGCGGGAGGGGCCCCAGATACGCAGTATTTT; CDR3 protein: CASSSRLAGGAPDTQYF
D gene: -; clone size: -; V gene: TRBV30; J gene: TRBJ2-7; CDR3 DNA: TGTGCCTGGAGTGAGGCTCGGGAGCAGTACTTC; CDR3 protein: CAWSEAREQYF
D gene: TRBD2; clone size: many; V gene: TRBV7-3; J gene: TRBJ2-2; CDR3 DNA: TGTGCCAGCAGTCCGGTGGGAGGGGTAATCACCGGGGAGCTGTTTTTT; CDR3 protein: CASSPVGGVITGELFF
D gene: TRBD1; clone size: many; V gene: TRBV7-8; J gene: TRBJ2-7; CDR3 DNA: TGTGCCAGCAGCAACCTACCGGGACAGGGGTACGAGCAGTACTTC; CDR3 protein: CASSNLPGQGYEQYF
D gene: TRBD1; clone size: many; V gene: TRBV12-3/TRBV12-4; J gene: TRBJ2-2; CDR3 DNA: TGTGCCAGCAGGAGGACAGGCCCCGGGGAGCTGTTTTTT; CDR3 protein: CASRRTGPGELFF
D gene: -; clone size: many; V gene: TRBV15; J gene: TRBJ2-7; CDR3 DNA: TGTGCCACCAGCAGGGGTAGGGACTTGACCTACGAGCAGTACTTC; CDR3 protein: CATSRGRDLTYEQYF
D gene: TRBD1; clone size: many; V gene: TRBV10-1; J gene: TRBJ2-5; CDR3 DNA: TGCGCCAGCAGTATTTCGGGACAGGGACCAGAGACCCAGTACTTC; CDR3 protein: CASSISGQGPETQYF
D gene: TRBD1; clone size: many; V gene: TRBV19; J gene: TRBJ1-5; CDR3 DNA: TGTGCCAGTAGTACCCGGGACAGGGGTGACAATCAGCCCCAGCATTTT; CDR3 protein: CASSTRDRGDNQPQHF
D gene: TRBD1; clone size: many; V gene: TRBV15; J gene: TRBJ1-2; CDR3 DNA: TGTGCCACCAGCAGAGGAACAGGGGGAAAAGGCTATGGCTACACCTTC; CDR3 protein: CATSRGTGGKGYGYTF
D gene: -; clone size: -; V gene: TRBV20-1; J gene: TRBJ1-1; CDR3 DNA: TGCAGTGCCGACCGAGATTACGAGGGCACTGAAGCTTTCTTT; CDR3 protein: CSADRDYEGTEAFF
D gene: -; clone size: many; V gene: TRBV19; J gene: TRBJ1-1; CDR3 DNA: TGTGCCAGTAGGGCAGGGAGGGAAAGGGGGGGCACTGAAGCTTTCTTT; CDR3 protein: CASRAGRERGGTEAFF
D gene: TRBD1; clone size: -; V gene: TRBV19; J gene: TRBJ1-1; CDR3 DNA: TGTGCCAGTAGTATGTGGGACAGGGGGCCCGAAGCTTTCTTT; CDR3 protein: CASSMWDRGPEAFF
D gene: TRBD1; clone size: many; V gene: TRBV29-1; J gene: TRBJ1-5; CDR3 DNA: TGCAGCGTCAGGGGGGATTTGGGGCCCCAGCATTTT; CDR3 protein: CSVRGDLGPQHF
D gene: TRBD1; clone size: -; V gene: TRBV20-1; J gene: TRBJ2-7; CDR3 DNA: TGCAGTGCCGGGAACTCCGGGACAGGGGACGAGCAGTACTTC; CDR3 protein: CSAGNSGTGDEQYF
D gene: -; clone size: many; V gene: TRBV28; J gene: TRBJ1-1; CDR3 DNA: TGTGCCAGCAGACCATCAGACGGAAGAAAAGCTTTCTTT; CDR3 protein: CASRPSDGRKAFF
D gene: -; clone size: many; V gene: TRBV6-5; J gene: TRBJ1-2; CDR3 DNA: TGTGCCAGCAGGGCTCCGGGGTATGGCTACACCTTC; CDR3 protein: CASRAPGYGYTF
D gene: TRBD1; clone size: -; V gene: TRBV6-2/TRBV6-3; J gene: TRBJ1-5; CDR3 DNA: TGTGCCAGCTGCAGGGGGCAGGGCAGGGGCAATCAGCCCCAGCATTTT; CDR3 protein: CASCRGQGRGNQPQHF
D gene: -; clone size: -; V gene: TRBV12-3/TRBV12-4; J gene: TRBJ2-2; CDR3 DNA: TGTGCCAGCAGTCACCTAGTTATAGATACCGGGGAGCTGTTTTTT; CDR3 protein: CASSHLVIDTGELFF
D gene: TRBD2; clone size: many; V gene: TRBV29-1; J gene: TRBJ2-7; CDR3 DNA: TGCAGCGTTGAGGGACTAGCGGGGTCCTACGAGCAGTACTTC; CDR3 protein: CSVEGLAGSYEQYF
D gene: -; clone size: many; V gene: TRBV4-3; J gene: TRBJ1-2; CDR3 DNA: TGCGCCAGCAGCCAAGGTTCAGGTTGGGGCTACACCTTC; CDR3 protein: CASSQGSGWGYTF
D gene: -; clone size: -; V gene: TRBV4-3; J gene: TRBJ2-7; CDR3 DNA: TGCGCCAGCAGCAGTGCAGGATACGTGTTTGAAGACTACGAGCAGTCCTTC; CDR3 protein: CASSSAGYVFEDYEQSF
D gene: TRBD1; clone size: many; V gene: TRBV10-3; J gene: TRBJ1-2; CDR3 DNA: TGTGCCATCAGCGGGACAGGGAATGGCTACACCTTC; CDR3 protein: CAISGTGNGYTF
D gene: -; clone size: many; V gene: TRBV6-5; J gene: TRBJ1-1; CDR3 DNA: TGTGCCAGCAGCTACCGGCGGGGGGGCAAAACTGAAGCTTTCTTT; CDR3 protein: CASSYRRGGKTEAFF
D gene: -; clone size: many; V gene: TRBV28; J gene: TRBJ1-1; CDR3 DNA: TGTGCCAGCAGAGCACTCACTGAAGCTTTCTTT; CDR3 protein: CASRALTEAFF
D gene: TRBD1; clone size: many; V gene: TRBV6-2/TRBV6-3; J gene: TRBJ2-4; CDR3 DNA: TGTGCCAGCAGTTCCGGGGGGACAGGGGTCCGAAACATTCAGTACTTC; CDR3 protein: CASSSGGTGVRNIQYF
D gene: -; clone size: many; V gene: TRBV11-2; J gene: TRBJ2-7; CDR3 DNA: TGTGCCAGCAGCTTAGATGGACTACACTACGAGCAGTACTTC; CDR3 protein: CASSLDGLHYEQYF